These 21 T cell receptor beta chains came from one sample sequenced in a study of cytomegalovirus exposure and HLA in healthy donors. The PCR made use of 60 Vbeta and 13 Jbeta primers. Profiled with immunoSEQ multiplex PCR; TCRdb holds only in-frame clones, not every one. Among some 90,000 clones, about 80% were seen once, and the ten largest hold around a tenth. Sequencing was performed on PBMCs. Receptors were obtained from a human donor in good health.

The chain is built from TRBV7-9 and TRBJ1-1; D uncertain. The germline CDR1 and CDR2 sequences are SEHNR and FQNEAQ (reference sequence). The CDR3 runs to 14 residues. Trimming pared 2 bases from V and 0 bases from J, leaving 7 bases between. CDR3 amino acids: CASSLNQVNTEAFF. The CDR3 DNA reads as TGTGCCAGCAGCTTAAATCAGGTGAACACTGAAGCTTTCTTT.

This CDR3 reads CASIGTGNPGDEQFF. CDR3 nucleotides: TGTGCCAGCATCGGAACAGGCAATCCTGGGGATGAGCAGTTCTTC. This chain joins TRBV7-2 and TRBJ2-1; tentatively, D is TRBD1 (5 bases). V lost 7 bases, J lost 8 bases, and 21 bases lay in between. There are 15 residues in the CDR3. Per the germline V gene, CDR1 is SGHTA and CDR2 is FQGNSA. The complete variable domain, with remaining parts taken from reference TRBV7-2 and TRBJ2-1, reads GAGVSQSPSNKVTEKGKDVELRCDPISGHTALYWYRQSLGQGLEFLIYFQGNSAPDKSGLPSDRFSAERTGGSVSTLTIQRTQQEDSAVYLCASIGTGNPGDEQFFGPGTRLTVL.

This chain uses TRBV30 with TRBJ1-1; perhaps TRBD1 as D (5 bases). CDR1 GTSNPN and CDR2 SVGIG come from the germline V gene (reference sequence). V was clipped by 0 bases and J by 7 bases, with 9 bases between them. The CDR3 length is 12 residues. The CDR3 protein is CAWSVAGHEAFF. The CDR3 DNA follows: TGTGCCTGGAGTGTAGCCGGACATGAAGCTTTCTTT.

The V call is TRBV6-4, the J call TRBJ1-4; D may be TRBD1 (5 bases). The ends were cut back, 4 bases at V and 5 bases at J, with 14 bases in the middle. The CDR3 has 15 residues. The germline CDR1 and CDR2 sequences are MRHNA and SNTAGT. The CDR3 spells CASSAGGNTNEKLFF. DNA for the CDR3: TGTGCCAGCAGTGCGGGGGGGAATACAAATGAAAAACTGTTTTTT.

The genes are TRBV30 and TRBJ2-3, with 10 bases matching TRBD1. Germline V CDR1 and CDR2: GTSNPN, SVGIG (reference sequence). J was trimmed by 13 bases and V by 4 bases; bases with no gene match: 14. There are 14 residues in the CDR3. Here the CDR3 DNA reads TGTGCCTGGACTCCTGGGGTCAGGACAGGGGGAAAGTATTTT. Translating it yields CAWTPGVRTGGKYF. The full variable domain, completed using reference TRBV30 and TRBJ2-3, is SQTIHQWPATLVQPVGSPLSLECTVEGTSNPNLYWYRQAAGRGLQLLFYSVGIGQISSEVPQNLSASRPQDRQFILSSKKLLLSDSGFYLCAWTPGVRTGGKYFGPGTRLTVL.

This rearrangement joins TRBV5-1 to TRBJ1-4; 8 nucleotides line up with TRBD1. Germline CDR1 is SGHRS and CDR2 is YFSETQ. J lost 2 bases, V lost 4 bases, and 4 bases had no gene match. The CDR3 covers 15 residues. CDR3 DNA: TGCGCCAGCAGCAGACAGGGGCGGACTAATGAAAAACTGTTTTTT. Residues: CASSRQGRTNEKLFF.

In this sample, this clone turned up once. The chain carries TRBV7-3 and TRBJ2-3, with TRBD2 identical over 8 bases. The junction had 2 bases not matched to a gene; V was cut back by 4 bases and J by 2 bases. There are 14 residues in the CDR3. In germline, CDR1 is SGHTA, CDR2 FQGTGA. The CDR3 region is CASSSRGATDTQYF. Written as DNA, the CDR3 is TGTGCCAGCAGCTCGCGGGGGGCCACAGATACGCAGTATTTT.

J is TRBJ1-5 and V is TRBV2; possibly TRBD1 for D (5 bases). The germline V gene encodes CDR1 SNHLY and CDR2 FYNNEI. This CDR3 spans 14 amino acids. V lost 6 bases and J 3 bases, leaving 12 bases between the germline ends. CDR3: CASSSQGLNQPQHF. The CDR3, as DNA: TGTGCCAGCAGCTCCCAGGGTCTCAATCAGCCCCAGCATTTT.

The rearrangement joins TRBV7-7 to TRBJ2-1; weak D call: TRBD2 (6 bases). Trimming removed 5 bases at V and 6 bases at J, with 17 bases between. CDR3 length: 15 amino acids. CDR1 is SSHAT and CDR2 is FNYEAQ in the germline V gene (reference sequence). For the CDR3, the DNA is TGTGCCAGCAGCCCCGCGGGACTGGGGCTCAATGAGCAGTTCTTC. Amino acids: CASSPAGLGLNEQFF.

The chain is built from TRBV6-1 and TRBJ2-3; 11 nucleotides match TRBD2. After removal of 11 bases from V and 4 bases from J, the junction contained 8 bases not matched to a gene. CDR1 and CDR2 from the germline V gene are MNHNS and SASEGT. The CDR3 has 14 residues. Here the CDR3 reads CAGNSGGGADTQYF. The CDR3, as DNA: TGTGCCGGCAATAGCGGGGGGGGAGCAGATACGCAGTATTTT.

The rearrangement uses TRBV11-2 and TRBJ2-3, with 12 positions matching TRBD2. Germline V gene sequence: CDR1 SGHAT, CDR2 FQNNGV. The V and J ends lost 0 bases and 4 bases, in that order; junction bases with no gene match: 11. The length of the CDR3 is 19 residues. The CDR3 nucleotides read TGTGCCAGCAGCTTAGACGAGACTAGCGGGAGAAAGGGTTCAGATACGCAGTATTTT. Translation: CASSLDETSGRKGSDTQYF.

In its sample, this clone was seen many times. The chain has TRBV4-1 and TRBJ2-3, with 9 positions matching TRBD2. Germline lookup yields CDR1 MGHRA and CDR2 YSYEKL. The CDR3 loop spans 15 amino acids. J gave up 6 bases and V 0 bases, and 4 bases lay outside the gene matches. CDR3 DNA sequence: TGCGCCAGCAGCCAAGAGACTAGCGGTGGGGATACGCAGTATTTT. This codes for CASSQETSGGDTQYF.

Comment on this clone: This sample also contains other DNA sequences that code for the same CDR3. The rearrangement joins TRBV18 to TRBJ2-5; 9 nucleotides align to TRBD1. The CDR3 loop spans 13 amino acids. Germline V gene lookup returns CDR1 KGHSH and CDR2 LQKENI. The V gene end was trimmed by 3 bases and the J gene end by 5 bases; junction bases not matched to a gene: 1. CDR3 sequence: CASSPGQGETQYF. DNA for the CDR3: TGTGCCAGCTCACCCGGACAGGGGGAGACCCAGTACTTC.

The sample holds a few counts of this clone. The chain combines TRBV28 with TRBJ1-1; TRBD1 might be the D (5 bases). The CDR3 loop spans 14 amino acids. V was trimmed by 8 bases and J by 0 bases, leaving 13 bases between them. Germline CDR1 and CDR2: MDHEN and SYDVKM. This CDR3 is CASWGETMNTEAFF. DNA for the CDR3: TGTGCCAGCTGGGGGGAGACTATGAACACTGAAGCTTTCTTT. Full variable domain (rest looked up from reference TRBV28 and TRBJ1-1): DVKVTQSSRYLVKRTGEKVFLECVQDMDHENMFWYRQDPGLGLRLIYFSYDVKMKEKGDIPEGYSVSREKKERFSLILESASTNQTSMYLCASWGETMNTEAFFGQGTRLTVV.

V usage is TRBV6-1 and J usage is TRBJ2-7, with TRBD1 matching over 12 bases. The trim removed 4 bases at V and 7 bases at J, leaving 5 bases unmatched. Looked up from germline, CDR1 is MNHNS and CDR2 is SASEGT. The CDR3 runs 14 residues. CDR3 coding DNA: TGTGCCAGCAGTGCCGGGACAGGGGGCGGTGAGCAGTACTTC. This translates into CASSAGTGGGEQYF.

This clone is a singleton in its sample. The CDR3 reads CASSPRTGVAMETQYF. The CDR3 DNA follows: TGTGCCAGCAGTCCCCGAACAGGGGTGGCCATGGAGACCCAGTACTTC. This chain connects TRBV27 to TRBJ2-5; 7 bases fit TRBD1. Germline V gene data show CDR1 as MNHEY and CDR2 as SMNVEV (reference sequence). This CDR3 comprises 16 residues. The V and J ends lost 5 bases and 5 bases, in that order; junction bases with no gene match: 14.

V gene TRBV27 combines with J gene TRBJ1-5; D is possibly TRBD1 (6 bases). The V end was cut by 4 bases, the J end by 0 bases, with 10 bases between. Germline loops: CDR1 MNHEY, CDR2 SMNVEV (reference sequence). The CDR3 has 15 residues. CDR3 in amino acids: CASSYYRDSNQPQHF. In nucleotides, the CDR3 is TGTGCCAGCAGTTATTACAGGGATAGCAATCAGCCCCAGCATTTT.

This clone has just a few counts. The CDR3 nucleotides read TGTGCCAGCAGCTCGTCGGGACAGGTATACCAGCCCCAGCATTTT. Translation gives CASSSSGQVYQPQHF. The V and J genes are TRBV5-6 and TRBJ1-5, with 8 positions matching TRBD1. Germline V gene lookup returns CDR1 SGHDT and CDR2 YYEEEE. After removal of 3 bases from V and 7 bases from J, the junction contained 9 bases not matched to a gene. This CDR3 is 15 amino acids long.

V usage is TRBV5-1 and J usage is TRBJ1-4; no definite D call. V shed 0 bases and J shed 0 bases, with 15 bases lying between them. CDR1 is SGHRS, CDR2 YFSETQ, per germline. There are 18 residues in the CDR3. The CDR3 region has the DNA TGCGCCAGCAGCTTGGCCGGTGGGCCACCTGCAACTAATGAAAAACTGTTTTTT. Amino acid sequence: CASSLAGGPPATNEKLFF.

The table lists this clone with a count of one. The chain employs TRBV30 and TRBJ2-3, with a possible D match to TRBD2 (6 bases). V shed 8 bases and J shed 1 base, with 13 bases lying between them. Germline V gene lookup returns CDR1 GTSNPN and CDR2 SVGIG (reference sequence). The CDR3 covers 13 residues. CDR3: CALGPGGTDTQYF. The CDR3 DNA reads as TGTGCCCTCGGACCGGGGGGCACAGATACGCAGTATTTT.

A remark on this clone: Other DNA sequences in this sample translate to the same CDR3. The J gene is TRBJ1-1, the V gene TRBV5-4; 9 bases line up with TRBD1. Trimming at V came to 4 bases and at J to 1 base, leaving 11 bases not matched to a gene. The CDR3 covers 17 residues. Looked up from germline, CDR1 is SGHNT and CDR2 is YYREEE (reference sequence). CDR3 bases: TGTGCCAGCAGCCCCGGGACAGGGAGAGCCCCGAACACTGAAGCTTTCTTT. It translates to CASSPGTGRAPNTEAFF. The full variable domain, rest sourced from reference TRBV5-4 and TRBJ1-1, is ETGVTQSPTHLIKTRGQQVTLRCSSQSGHNTVSWYQQALGQGPQFIFQYYREEENGRGNFPPRFSGLQFPNYSSELNVNALELDDSALYLCASSPGTGRAPNTEAFFGQGTRLTVV.